This T cell receptor beta chain came from a study of T cells in Graves' hyperthyroidism and ophthalmopathy. Study outcomes and limitations: The model identified upcoming ophthalmopathy a median about 7.1 months ahead of onset.

The V gene lost 4 bases and the J gene lost 7 bases, with 24 bases spanning the gap. Germline V gene data show CDR1 as SGDLS and CDR2 as YYNGEE. The CDR3 covers 17 residues. What was amplified from RNA transcripts were TCR beta CDR3 regions. A set of HTBI primers served as the primers for a first-round RT-PCR of the TCR CDR3. TCRdb fed the multiplex PCR reads into MiXCR, producing one record per CDR3 protein. The sample comprises 600,000 or so distinct CDR3 sequences, 35% to 55% of which are singletons, and nearly 8.5% rests with the top ten. The study excluded patients with uncontrolled infection, other autoimmune disease, pregnancy or lactation. With respect to this clonotype: Antigen unknown.

This sequence was found in a woman aged 18 to 35 with Graves' hyperthyroidism. The specimen was peripheral blood or thyroid tissue (not recorded which). The J gene is TRBJ1-3, the V gene TRBV9; the D gene is possibly TRBD1 (6 bases). The CDR3, as DNA: TGTGCCAGCAGCTCACAAAGGACGCTTGGAGACAGGAACACCATATATTTT. This sequence encodes CASSSQRTLGDRNTIYF. The variable domain in full, completed from reference TRBV9 and TRBJ1-3, reads DSGVTQTPKHLITATGQRVTLRCSPRSGDLSVYWYQQSLDQGLQFLIQYYNGEERAKGNILERFSAQQFPDLHSELNLSSLELGDSALYFCASSSQRTLGDRNTIYFGEGSWLTVV.